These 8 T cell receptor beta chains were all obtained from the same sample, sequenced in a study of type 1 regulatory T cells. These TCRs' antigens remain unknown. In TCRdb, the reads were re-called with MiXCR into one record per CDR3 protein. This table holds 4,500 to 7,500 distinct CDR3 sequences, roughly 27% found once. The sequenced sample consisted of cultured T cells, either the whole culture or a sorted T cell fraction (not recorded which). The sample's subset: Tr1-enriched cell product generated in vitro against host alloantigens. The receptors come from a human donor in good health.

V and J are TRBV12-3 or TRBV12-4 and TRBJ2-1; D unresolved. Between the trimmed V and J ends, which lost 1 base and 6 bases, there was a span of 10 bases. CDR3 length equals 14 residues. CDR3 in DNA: TGTGCCAGCAGTTTAGTACGGTCTAGCAATGAGCAGTTCTTC. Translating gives CASSLVRSSNEQFF.

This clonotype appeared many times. The CDR3 is CASSVGGTSGFGETQYF. DNA of the CDR3: TGTGCCAGCAGCGTAGGTGGGACTAGCGGATTTGGGGAGACCCAGTACTTC. The rearrangement joins TRBV9 to TRBJ2-5; TRBD2 aligns across 11 bases. With V trimmed by 0 bases and J by 5 bases, 9 bases remained unmatched. CDR1 and CDR2 (germline): SGDLS, YYNGEE. The CDR3 spans 17 residues. Full variable domain (outside the CDR3, taken from reference TRBV9 and TRBJ2-5): DSGVTQTPKHLITATGQRVTLRCSPRSGDLSVYWYQQSLDQGLQFLIQYYNGEERAKGNILERFSAQQFPDLHSELNLSSLELGDSALYFCASSVGGTSGFGETQYFGPGTRLLVL.

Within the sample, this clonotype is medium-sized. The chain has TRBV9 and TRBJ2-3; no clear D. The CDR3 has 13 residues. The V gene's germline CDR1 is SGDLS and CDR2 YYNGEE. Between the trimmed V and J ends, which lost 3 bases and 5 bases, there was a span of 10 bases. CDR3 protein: CASSGAAGDTQYF. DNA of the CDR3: TGTGCCAGCAGCGGGGCAGCCGGAGATACGCAGTATTTT.

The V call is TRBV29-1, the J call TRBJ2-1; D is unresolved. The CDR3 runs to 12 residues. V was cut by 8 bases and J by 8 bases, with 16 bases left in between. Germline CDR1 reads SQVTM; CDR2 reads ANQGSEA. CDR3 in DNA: TGCAGCACGATTCCCCTCTATGATGAGCAGTTCTTC. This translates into CSTIPLYDEQFF.

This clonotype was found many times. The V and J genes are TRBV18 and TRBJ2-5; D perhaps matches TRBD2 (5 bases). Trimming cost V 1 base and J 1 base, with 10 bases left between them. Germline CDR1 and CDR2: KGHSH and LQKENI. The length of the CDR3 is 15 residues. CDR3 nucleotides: TGTGCCAGCTCACCACTTCGGGGAACCCAAGAGACCCAGTACTTC. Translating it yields CASSPLRGTQETQYF.

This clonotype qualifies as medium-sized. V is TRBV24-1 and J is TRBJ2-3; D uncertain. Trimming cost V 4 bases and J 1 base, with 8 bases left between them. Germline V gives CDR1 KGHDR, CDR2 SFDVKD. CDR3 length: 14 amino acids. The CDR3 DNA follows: TGTGCCACCAGTGACGACATGGGCACAGATACGCAGTATTTT. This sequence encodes CATSDDMGTDTQYF.

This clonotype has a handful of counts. Here the CDR3 reads CASSYSGQANTEAFF. The CDR3 nucleotides are TGTGCCAGCAGTTACTCGGGACAGGCGAACACTGAAGCTTTCTTT. This rearrangement joins TRBV6-6 to TRBJ1-1; 8 bases agree with TRBD1. CDR1 is MNHNY, CDR2 SVGAGI, per germline (reference sequence). The CDR3 loop spans 15 amino acids. V lost 0 bases to trimming and J lost 1 base; unmatched junction nucleotides: 1.

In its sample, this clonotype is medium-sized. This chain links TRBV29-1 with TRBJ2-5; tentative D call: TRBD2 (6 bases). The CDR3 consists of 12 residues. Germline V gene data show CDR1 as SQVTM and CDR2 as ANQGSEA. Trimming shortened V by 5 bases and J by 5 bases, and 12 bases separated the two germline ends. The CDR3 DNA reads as TGCAGCGTTCTAACTAGCTGGGAGACCCAGTACTTC. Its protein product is CSVLTSWETQYF.